These T cell receptor beta chains were read from a single sample in a study of OX40 agonist ivuxolimab in advanced cancers. The method was immunoSEQ multiplex PCR; TCRdb's version includes in-frame clones alone and lacks a portion of them. The data hold 74,000 or so clones, with around 86% observed a single time. The input for sequencing was CD4+ or CD8+ T cells sorted from blood, taken in a trial of the OX40 agonist ivuxolimab. These receptors came from an adult with an advanced solid tumor such as melanoma, head and neck, liver or kidney cancer. Each CDR3 is given with its conserved first and last residue. D genes are given only for firm matches. Clone size is given for some rows only: seen once, a few or many times, or a class if the clone is expanded.

CDR3nt: TGCGCCAGCAGCCTAAGACAGAACTCTGGGGCCAACGTCCTGACTTTC
CDR3aa: CASSLRQNSGANVLTF
v_gene: TRBV5-1
len: 16
d_gene: .
abundance: .
j_gene: TRBJ2-6

CDR3nt: TGTGCCACCTCAGCCGGGGCCGGTGAAGCTTTCTTT
CDR3aa: CATSAGAGEAFF
v_gene: TRBV19
len: 12
d_gene: .
abundance: .
j_gene: TRBJ1-1

CDR3nt: TGCGCCAGCAGCTTGTACGGCGGCGTCGCTGAAGCTTTCTTT
CDR3aa: CASSLYGGVAEAFF
v_gene: TRBV5-1
len: 14
d_gene: .
abundance: .
j_gene: TRBJ1-1

CDR3nt: TGTGCCAGTAGTCCGAGAGGAAGGGGGTACCAAGAGACCCAGTACTTC
CDR3aa: CASSPRGRGYQETQYF
v_gene: TRBV19
len: 16
d_gene: .
abundance: .
j_gene: TRBJ2-5

CDR3nt: TGCGCCAGCAGCTTTAGCGGGGGGGCCCCCGGGGAGCTGTTTTTT
CDR3aa: CASSFSGGAPGELFF
v_gene: TRBV5-1
len: 15
d_gene: TRBD2
abundance: .
j_gene: TRBJ2-2

CDR3nt: TGTGCCAGCAGTCTCCCGGGGACAGGGACTAGCGGGAGGAGGTGGGAGCAGTACTTC
CDR3aa: CASSLPGTGTSGRRWEQYF
v_gene: TRBV28
len: 19
d_gene: TRBD2
abundance: once
j_gene: TRBJ2-7

CDR3nt: TGTGCCAGCAGCGCCAGCCCACTAGGACAGGGGAACACTGAAGCTTTCTTT
CDR3aa: CASSASPLGQGNTEAFF
v_gene: TRBV9
len: 17
d_gene: TRBD1
abundance: .
j_gene: TRBJ1-1

CDR3nt: TGTGCCAGCAGCCAGACAGGGATGGGGGAAAAACTGTTTTTT
CDR3aa: CASSQTGMGEKLFF
v_gene: TRBV5-4
len: 14
d_gene: TRBD1
abundance: .
j_gene: TRBJ1-4

CDR3nt: TGTGCCAGCACCCTTGGACAGCACAATGAGCAGTTCTTC
CDR3aa: CASTLGQHNEQFF
v_gene: TRBV7-9
len: 13
d_gene: .
abundance: .
j_gene: TRBJ2-1

CDR3nt: TGTGCCAGCAGCCATAAAGAAGGACAGCCCTACGAGCAGTACTTC
CDR3aa: CASSHKEGQPYEQYF
v_gene: TRBV11-1
len: 15
d_gene: .
abundance: .
j_gene: TRBJ2-7

CDR3nt: TGTGCCAGCAGCTCCAGCGGGGCCGGCTCCTACAATGAGCAGTTCTTC
CDR3aa: CASSSSGAGSYNEQFF
v_gene: TRBV12-1
len: 16
d_gene: .
abundance: .
j_gene: TRBJ2-1

CDR3nt: TGTGCCAGCAGCCTAATGGGACAGGTCCTCTACGAGCAGTACTTC
CDR3aa: CASSLMGQVLYEQYF
v_gene: TRBV7-2
len: 15
d_gene: TRBD1
abundance: few
j_gene: TRBJ2-7

CDR3nt: TGTGCCAGCAGTCGGACTAGCGCAGGGGAGACCCAGTACTTC
CDR3aa: CASSRTSAGETQYF
v_gene: TRBV7-6
len: 14
d_gene: TRBD2
abundance: .
j_gene: TRBJ2-5

CDR3nt: TGTGCCAGCAGCCCAGGGGGGCAGGAGACCCAGTACTTC
CDR3aa: CASSPGGQETQYF
v_gene: TRBV6-1
len: 13
d_gene: .
abundance: .
j_gene: TRBJ2-5

CDR3nt: TGTGCCAGCAGTGAAGTTATGACAGTCCTGGCCGGGGAGCTGTTTTTT
CDR3aa: CASSEVMTVLAGELFF
v_gene: TRBV6-1
len: 16
d_gene: .
abundance: .
j_gene: TRBJ2-2

CDR3nt: TGTGCCAGCAGTTACGACACAGGGCCCGGAAACACCATATATTTT
CDR3aa: CASSYDTGPGNTIYF
v_gene: TRBV6-5
len: 15
d_gene: .
abundance: .
j_gene: TRBJ1-3

CDR3nt: TGCGCCAGCATGTTGGACAGCCCCGGCACCGGGGAGCTGTTTTTT
CDR3aa: CASMLDSPGTGELFF
v_gene: TRBV5-1
len: 15
d_gene: .
abundance: few
j_gene: TRBJ2-2

CDR3nt: TGTGCCAGCAGCCAAATACCGGCGGGGATCACAGATACGCAGTATTTT
CDR3aa: CASSQIPAGITDTQYF
v_gene: TRBV4-2
len: 16
d_gene: .
abundance: .
j_gene: TRBJ2-3

CDR3nt: TGTGCCAGCACCCCCTTAGGCCTCGGCCAAGAGACCCAGTACTTC
CDR3aa: CASTPLGLGQETQYF
v_gene: TRBV2
len: 15
d_gene: .
abundance: once
j_gene: TRBJ2-5

CDR3nt: TGCGCCAGCAGCTCGGGACTAGCGGGAGGTTTCTACGAGCAGTACTTC
CDR3aa: CASSSGLAGGFYEQYF
v_gene: TRBV5-1
len: 16
d_gene: TRBD2
abundance: .
j_gene: TRBJ2-7

CDR3nt: TGTGCCAGCAGCTTCAGGATCCGGAGCCCTACCTCCGAGGAAAAACTGTTTTTT
CDR3aa: CASSFRIRSPTSEEKLFF
v_gene: TRBV7-9
len: 18
d_gene: .
abundance: .
j_gene: TRBJ1-4

CDR3nt: TGCGCCAGCAGCCTACGGACAGCCTCTGGAAACACCATATATTTT
CDR3aa: CASSLRTASGNTIYF
v_gene: TRBV4-1
len: 15
d_gene: .
abundance: .
j_gene: TRBJ1-3

CDR3nt: TGTGCCAGCGCCCCCGGGCGTCCGACTTTTAACTATGGCTACACCTTC
CDR3aa: CASAPGRPTFNYGYTF
v_gene: TRBV25-1
len: 16
d_gene: .
abundance: .
j_gene: TRBJ1-2

CDR3nt: TGTGCCAGCAGCGCAGGACAGGGCACCTACAATGAGCAGTTCTTC
CDR3aa: CASSAGQGTYNEQFF
v_gene: TRBV9
len: 15
d_gene: TRBD1
abundance: .
j_gene: TRBJ2-1

CDR3nt: TGTGCCAGCTCACCACCGATGTCTACCACAGGTGGCTATGGCTACACCTTC
CDR3aa: CASSPPMSTTGGYGYTF
v_gene: TRBV18
len: 17
d_gene: .
abundance: .
j_gene: TRBJ1-2

CDR3nt: TGTGCCAGCAGCCAAACCGCGCCCTTCTACGAGCAGTACTTC
CDR3aa: CASSQTAPFYEQYF
v_gene: TRBV7-9
len: 14
d_gene: .
abundance: .
j_gene: TRBJ2-7

CDR3nt: TGTGCCAGCAGTTCAAGGACTATTACCGGGGAGCTGTTTTTT
CDR3aa: CASSSRTITGELFF
v_gene: TRBV6-5
len: 14
d_gene: .
abundance: .
j_gene: TRBJ2-2

CDR3nt: TGTGCCAGTAGTATCGGGACGGGAGGGCCAGTTCGAGGGTCCTTTGAGCAGTTCTTC
CDR3aa: CASSIGTGGPVRGSFEQFF
v_gene: TRBV19
len: 19
d_gene: TRBD2
abundance: .
j_gene: TRBJ2-1

CDR3nt: TGTGCCAGCAGCTTACTAGGGTACTCCTACGAGCAGTACTTC
CDR3aa: CASSLLGYSYEQYF
v_gene: TRBV11-2
len: 14
d_gene: .
abundance: few
j_gene: TRBJ2-7

CDR3nt: TGTGCCAGTAGTTTTTTGGGTGCTCAGCCCCAGCATTTT
CDR3aa: CASSFLGAQPQHF
v_gene: TRBV19
len: 13
d_gene: .
abundance: .
j_gene: TRBJ1-5